The entry that follows covers one T cell receptor beta chain sequence. Its antigen is not identified. TCRdb's table, derived via immunoSEQ multiplex PCR, lists solely in-frame clones and lacks some. This repertoire shows over a million clones, around 74% found once; its top ten account for 1.4% to 1.5%. These data originate in a study of shared clonotypes between healthy human individuals. Study conclusions and caveats: For sorted subsets, rarefaction showed incomplete sequencing despite large depth. With several donors compared, roughly 5% of naive CD4 clonotypes were shared.

The receptor was isolated from a man aged 18 to 35 in good health. The sequenced sample was memory CD4+ T cells sorted from blood. Subset here: CD45RA-negative fraction.

CDR3 loop: CASSPLGSGSAGELFF. The CDR3 coding sequence is TGTGCCAGCTCACCTCTGGGGAGCGGGAGTGCCGGGGAGCTGTTTTTT. The chain uses TRBV18 and TRBJ2-2; TRBD2 matches 8 bases. Germline CDR1 KGHSH, CDR2 LQKENI. Trimming cost V 3 bases and J 6 bases; bases outside gene matches: 9. The CDR3 loop spans 16 amino acids. Complete variable domain (other parts from reference TRBV18 and TRBJ2-2): NAGVMQNPRHLVRRRGQEARLRCSPMKGHSHVYWYRQLPEEGLKFMVYLQKENIIDESGMPKERFSAEFPKEGPSILRIQQVVRGDSAAYFCASSPLGSGSAGELFFGEGSRLTVL.